A single T cell receptor beta chain is shown here with its context. This sample stems from a study of Graves' ophthalmopathy and Graves' hyperthyroidism. At the level of the study: Peripheral blood collection took place at initial diagnosis, before any treatment.

RNA served as the template for amplifying TCR beta CDR3 regions. Second-round multiplex PCR followed a first-round RT-PCR using HTBI primers. TCRdb re-derived calls from the multiplex PCR reads in MiXCR, one entry per CDR3 protein. Of 650,000 to 900,000 distinct CDR3 sequences in the sample, around 40% are singletons; the top ten hold 40% to 55%. Germline V gene lookup returns CDR1 SGHTA and CDR2 FQGNSA. The ends were cut back, 1 base at V and 1 base at J, with 10 bases in the middle. The CDR3 length is 16 residues. The V call is TRBV7-2, the J call TRBJ1-4; D perhaps matches TRBD1 (5 bases). This TCR was recovered from an adult man with Graves' ophthalmopathy. Sequencing used peripheral blood. The CDR3 protein is CASSLVYQGTNEKLFF. The DNA for the CDR3 is TGTGCCAGCAGCTTAGTATATCAGGGAACTAATGAAAAACTGTTTTTT.